The present TCR beta chain was sequenced within a study of metastatic and nonmetastatic thyroid tumors. Study in general: Across peripheral blood and tumor or nodule tissue samples taken from malignant and benign thyroid patients, the repertoires were compared with one another.

CDR1 and CDR2 from the germline V gene are SGHVS and FQNEAQ. CDR3 size: 14 residues. The V segment lost 5 bases and the J segment 9 bases; nucleotides outside the gene matches: 7. No patient received treatment before thyroid surgery. Details on this clone: Its antigen is unidentified.

Per the study methods: Differences in CDR3 between clinicopathological groups were drawn on to build a classifier intended to discriminate distant-metastatic papillary thyroid cancer patients. TCRdb re-called the PCR reads via MiXCR. The V and J calls and clone size are TCRdb's, not the authors'. The data contain roughly 41,000 clones, less than 20% of them singletons. Overall study findings and caveats: When malignant thyroid tumors were compared with benign nodules, TCR beta diversity was reportedly significantly higher in the malignant tumors. This held in both blood and tumor samples.

This TCR came from a female donor with papillary thyroid cancer or a benign thyroid nodule (not recorded which). Some clones in this sample may be carry-over from other donors' samples. The chain carries TRBV7-8 and TRBJ1-5; TRBD1 matches at 10 bases. The specimen was blood. In DNA, the CDR3 is TGTGCCAGCAGCCTGGACAGGGGGTACTTGCCCCAGCATTTT. Amino acids: CASSLDRGYLPQHF.